These 10 T cell receptor beta chains came from one sample sequenced in a study of blood T cells in healthy people across ages. Sample-barcoded 5' priming and a J-beta primer mix drove a second PCR of roughly 7 to 11 cycles. Using its own MiXCR run on the 5' RACE reads, TCRdb lists one record per CDR3 protein. This table has about 970,000 distinct CDR3 sequences, roughly 51% appearing once. Source material: blood. Source of these receptors: a woman aged 55 to 70 in good health.

The gene calls are TRBV29-1 and TRBJ2-5; D tentatively fits TRBD1 or TRBD2 (5 bases each). CDR1 SQVTM and CDR2 ANQGSEA come from the germline V gene. The CDR3 runs 13 residues. V was pared by 5 bases and J by 1 base, with 11 bases between. The CDR3 DNA sequence: TGCAGCGTTCCGAAGGGGACCCAAGAGACCCAGTACTTC. It is translated as CSVPKGTQETQYF.

In its sample, this clonotype was seen a few times. The chain recombines TRBV12-3 or TRBV12-4 with TRBJ2-7; TRBD1 or TRBD2 may be the D gene (5 bases each). The CDR3 has 15 residues. Trimming stripped 7 bases from V and 3 bases from J, with 19 bases between. CDR3 loop: CASIEVLGDGYEQYF. The CDR3 nucleotides read TGTGCCAGCATCGAGGTACTAGGGGATGGCTACGAGCAGTACTTC.

This clonotype was counted a few times. The gene calls are TRBV12-3 or TRBV12-4 and TRBJ2-4; weak D call: TRBD2 (6 bases). The CDR3 is 14 amino acids. Trimming shortened V by 7 bases and J by 13 bases, and 23 bases separated the two germline ends. The DNA of the CDR3 is TGTGCCAGCACACTAGGACTAACCGTGGGAGAGCAGTACTTC. Amino acid sequence: CASTLGLTVGEQYF.

This chain connects TRBV7-3 to TRBJ2-5; either TRBD1 or TRBD2 may fit D (6 bases each). V was cut by 1 base and J by 4 bases, with 13 bases left in between. Germline V gene data show CDR1 as SGHTA and CDR2 as FQGTGA. This CDR3 has 15 amino acids. CDR3 residues: CASSLRGAAGETQYF. The CDR3 DNA follows: TGTGCCAGCAGCTTAAGGGGGGCCGCAGGAGAGACCCAGTACTTC.

This clonotype was detected ten times or more. V and J are TRBV5-1 and TRBJ2-3; 9 positions match TRBD1. The V segment lost 4 bases and the J segment 1 base; nucleotides outside the gene matches: 7. The CDR3 is 16 residues long. CDR1 is SGHRS, CDR2 YFSETQ, per germline. CDR3 loop: CASSAGQGSRTDTQYF. The DNA for the CDR3 is TGCGCCAGCAGCGCGGGACAGGGTTCCCGCACAGATACGCAGTATTTT.

This clonotype was counted only a few times. This rearrangement joins TRBV4-1 to TRBJ2-7; 10 positions match TRBD2. CDR1 is MGHRA, CDR2 YSYEKL, per germline. With V trimmed by 1 base and J by 0 bases, 3 bases remained unmatched. The CDR3 has 16 residues. CDR3 protein: CASSQVLAGVSYEQYF. The CDR3 region has the DNA TGCGCCAGCAGCCAAGTGCTAGCGGGAGTCTCCTACGAGCAGTACTTC.

V is TRBV6-4 and J is TRBJ2-1, with 7 bases matching TRBD2. The germline V gene encodes CDR1 MRHNA and CDR2 SNTAGT. The CDR3 totals 14 residues. V lost 4 bases and J lost 6; bases outside the gene matches: 6. CDR3 in DNA: TGTGCCAGCAGTGCAACGGGAGGCCCCAATGAGCAGTTCTTC. Translating gives CASSATGGPNEQFF.

The J gene is TRBJ1-5, the V gene TRBV20-1, with D perhaps TRBD1 (6 bases). Trimming stripped 5 bases from V and 7 bases from J, with 18 bases between. Looked up from germline, CDR1 is DFQATT and CDR2 is SNEGSKA (reference sequence). The CDR3 length is 14 residues. The CDR3 region is CSAAIYGGRQPQHF. In DNA, the CDR3 is TGCAGTGCTGCAATCTACGGGGGCAGACAGCCCCAGCATTTT.

This clonotype was detected a few times. V and J are TRBV5-1 and TRBJ1-2; 9 bases match TRBD1. J gave up 6 bases and V 3 bases, and 12 bases lay outside the gene matches. The CDR3 length is 16 residues. Germline CDR1 reads SGHRS; CDR2 reads YFSETQ. The CDR3 here is CASSSPGQGSFDGYTF. The DNA for the CDR3 is TGCGCCAGCAGCTCCCCGGGACAGGGTTCTTTCGATGGCTACACCTTC.

Worth noting for this clonotype: One junction end disagrees with the germline gene, perhaps due to a read error. For the CDR3, the DNA is TGCGGTGCTAGGGGAAGAACCAGGGGGCTGAAAGAGACCCAGTACTTC. Translated: CGARGRTRGLKETQYF. This sequence joins TRBV20-1 and TRBJ2-5; 8 positions match TRBD1. Germline lookup yields CDR1 DFQATT and CDR2 SNEGSKA (reference sequence). The CDR3 is 16 amino acids.